These 20 T cell receptor beta chains share one sample of origin, sequenced in a study of beta chain features in type 1 diabetes. These receptors lack a known antigen. Investigators reverse transcribed all isolated RNA, so they sequenced expressed TCRB transcripts. Sequencing was performed with immunoSEQ multiplex PCR; in TCRdb, only in-frame clones are kept and a portion is missing. Of approximately 100,000 clones in the sample, 25% to 35% were seen once. General study findings and limits: A moderate, significant TCRB CDR3 shortening appeared in type 1 diabetes across four CD4+ subsets.

The specimen sequenced was central memory CD4+ T cells from blood. The receptor set was obtained from a woman aged 18-29 years with type 1 diabetes.

The gene calls are TRBV2 and TRBJ2-7; D is uncertain. Trimming cost V 7 bases and J 3 bases, with 13 bases left between them. This CDR3 is built from 13 residues. CDR1 and CDR2 (germline): SNHLY, FYNNEI. As DNA, the CDR3 is TGTGCCAGCAACCGGCAGGTTAGCTACGAGCAGTACTTC. Translated, it gives CASNRQVSYEQYF.

The sample holds a few counts of this clone. The V and J genes are TRBV28 and TRBJ2-2; D not certain. The CDR3 runs to 14 residues. Germline assignment: CDR1 MDHEN and CDR2 SYDVKM. V gave up 5 bases and J gave up 1 base, with 8 bases separating them. The CDR3 DNA follows: TGTGCCAGCAGTACTACCAGGAACACCGGGGAGCTGTTTTTT. It specifies CASSTTRNTGELFF.

This CDR3 is CASSSLGGTQYF. CDR3 in DNA: TGTGCCAGCAGCTCCCTCGGGGGGACCCAGTACTTC. The chain combines TRBV6-5 with TRBJ2-5, with D possibly TRBD2 on 6 matching bases. The CDR3 runs to 12 residues. Deletions cut 6 bases from V and 7 bases from J, with 12 bases between. Germline values: CDR1 MNHEY, CDR2 SVGAGI.

The count of this clone is one. The chain couples TRBV2 to TRBJ2-7, with a possible D match to TRBD1 (6 bases). This CDR3 has 13 residues. Germline CDR1 SNHLY, CDR2 FYNNEI. Between the trimmed V and J ends, which lost 8 bases and 5 bases, there was a span of 16 bases. Written as DNA, the CDR3 is TGTGCCAGCCTCAAGGAAACAGGGAACGAGCAGTACTTC. Its protein product is CASLKETGNEQYF.

The chain recombines TRBV9 with TRBJ1-5, with D possibly TRBD1 on 5 matching bases. V was trimmed by 3 bases and J by 1 base, leaving 8 bases between them. The V gene's germline CDR1 is SGDLS and CDR2 YYNGEE. This CDR3 region has 14 residues. In nucleotides, the CDR3 is TGTGCCAGCAGCGCTAGGGGAAGCAATCAGCCCCAGCATTTT. Amino acids: CASSARGSNQPQHF.

CDR3 region: CASPRAPPEVFYGYTF. The CDR3 DNA is TGTGCCAGCCCTCGGGCCCCGCCGGAGGTCTTCTATGGCTACACCTTC. The V and J genes are TRBV21-1 and TRBJ1-2. TRBV21-1 is a pseudogene. The CDR3 spans 16 residues.

This clone was detected a few times. The chain recombines TRBV30 with TRBJ1-2, with 8 bases matching TRBD1. Germline-derived CDR1 and CDR2 are GTSNPN and SVGIG (reference sequence). After removal of 0 bases from V and 4 bases from J, the junction contained 7 bases not matched to a gene. The length of the CDR3 is 15 residues. CDR3 sequence reads: CAWSVAGGISYGYTF. The CDR3 nucleotides are TGTGCCTGGAGTGTTGCAGGGGGCATTAGCTATGGCTACACCTTC. The entire variable domain, with the rest obtained from reference TRBV30 and TRBJ1-2, is as follows: SQTIHQWPATLVQPVGSPLSLECTVEGTSNPNLYWYRQAAGRGLQLLFYSVGIGQISSEVPQNLSASRPQDRQFILSSKKLLLSDSGFYLCAWSVAGGISYGYTFGSGTRLTVV.

V is TRBV19 and J is TRBJ2-3; D gene uncertain. Germline loops: CDR1 LNHDA, CDR2 SQIVND (reference sequence). This CDR3 spans 14 amino acids. The V and J ends lost 5 bases and 0 bases respectively, with 9 bases between them. CDR3 nucleotide sequence: TGTGCCAGTAGTGTGAGCGTGAGCACAGATACGCAGTATTTT. Its protein is CASSVSVSTDTQYF.

The chain joins TRBV27 to TRBJ1-5; D unresolved. CDR1 MNHEY and CDR2 SMNVEV come from the germline V gene (reference sequence). V was shortened by 2 bases and J by 0 bases, with 5 bases between the two germline ends. The CDR3 is 14 amino acids. CDR3 bases: TGTGCCAGCAGTTTAGTGTATAGCAATCAGCCCCAGCATTTT. This codes for CASSLVYSNQPQHF.

This clone was found a few times. The chain has TRBV18 and TRBJ2-5, with D hard to call. This CDR3 has 15 amino acids. Germline CDR1 is KGHSH and CDR2 is LQKENI. V was pared by 3 bases and J by 5 bases, with 16 bases between. The chain's CDR3 is CASSPPSNLWETQYF. In DNA, the CDR3 is TGTGCCAGCTCACCTCCTAGTAACCTCTGGGAGACCCAGTACTTC. The entire variable domain, with the rest obtained from reference TRBV18 and TRBJ2-5, is as follows: NAGVMQNPRHLVRRRGQEARLRCSPMKGHSHVYWYRQLPEEGLKFMVYLQKENIIDESGMPKERFSAEFPKEGPSILRIQQVVRGDSAAYFCASSPPSNLWETQYFGPGTRLLVL.

This clone was seen a handful of times. Other DNA sequences in the same sample also yield this CDR3. The CDR3 nucleotides read TGCGCCAGCAGCTCGGGACAGCCTAACACTGAAGCTTTCTTT. Amino acid sequence: CASSSGQPNTEAFF. The chain is built from TRBV5-1 and TRBJ1-1; 7 positions match TRBD1. V lost 3 bases, J lost 2 bases, and 4 bases stayed unmatched. Germline values: CDR1 SGHRS, CDR2 YFSETQ. The CDR3 length is 14 residues.

The chain has TRBV4-2 and TRBJ1-2, with no clear D. This CDR3 has 13 amino acids. The V gene lost 4 bases and the J gene lost 7 bases, with 13 bases spanning the gap. Germline CDR1 reads LGHNA; CDR2 reads YNFKEQ. The CDR3 here is CASSLHPSTGYTF. CDR3 DNA: TGTGCCAGCAGCCTCCACCCCTCTACTGGCTACACCTTC.

This clone was detected a few times. This sequence joins TRBV29-1 and TRBJ2-1, with TRBD1 identical over 9 bases. CDR3 size: 15 residues. CDR1 and CDR2 (germline): SQVTM, ANQGSEA. After removal of 3 bases from V and 0 bases from J, the junction contained 3 bases not matched to a gene. DNA of the CDR3: TGCAGCGTTGAGGGGGACAGGGCCTCCTACAATGAGCAGTTCTTC. Translating gives CSVEGDRASYNEQFF.

This clone turned up a few times. The CDR3 nucleotides read TGTGCCAGCAGCCTACAGGGGCGGCTATTCGAAGCTTTCTTT. It translates to CASSLQGRLFEAFF. V is TRBV5-6 and J is TRBJ1-1, with 7 bases that match TRBD1. V lost 4 bases, J lost 8 bases, and 11 bases stayed unmatched. Germline CDR1 reads SGHDT; CDR2 reads YYEEEE. The CDR3 is 14 residues long.

The chain uses TRBV5-4 and TRBJ2-1, with TRBD2 matching 9 bases. There are 16 residues in the CDR3. V was clipped by 0 bases and J by 4 bases; unmatched bases: 5. Germline V gives CDR1 SGHNT, CDR2 YYREEE (reference sequence). CDR3 coding DNA: TGTGCCAGCAGCTTGGCCGGGCTAGCGGGGTACAATGAGCAGTTCTTC. Its protein product is CASSLAGLAGYNEQFF.

This clone was seen a handful of times. V usage is TRBV5-1 and J usage is TRBJ2-6; 7 positions agree with TRBD1. The CDR3 runs 18 residues. J gave up 0 bases and V 2 bases, and 8 bases lay outside the gene matches. Per the germline V gene, CDR1 is SGHRS and CDR2 is YFSETQ. The CDR3 sequence: CASSFGGQSVSGANVLTF. In DNA, the CDR3 is TGCGCCAGCAGCTTTGGGGGACAGTCAGTCTCTGGGGCCAACGTCCTGACTTTC. The variable domain in full, completed from reference TRBV5-1 and TRBJ2-6, reads KAGVTQTPRYLIKTRGQQVTLSCSPISGHRSVSWYQQTPGQGLQFLFEYFSETQRNKGNFPGRFSGRQFSNSRSEMNVSTLELGDSALYLCASSFGGQSVSGANVLTFGAGSRLTVL.

This clone was counted between two and nine times. V usage is TRBV6-1 and J usage is TRBJ1-2; D is unclear. Trimming stripped 3 bases from V and 0 bases from J, with 8 bases between. The CDR3 totals 14 residues. Looked up from germline, CDR1 is MNHNS and CDR2 is SASEGT. Written as DNA, the CDR3 is TGTGCCAGCAGTGACCTCAGCGCTAACTATGGCTACACCTTC. The encoded protein is CASSDLSANYGYTF.

This clone was detected only a few times. This rearrangement joins TRBV2 to TRBJ1-4; 7 bases match TRBD1. Germline values: CDR1 SNHLY, CDR2 FYNNEI. V was pared by 8 bases and J by 5 bases, with 8 bases of the junction left unmatched. The CDR3 runs to 14 residues. This chain's CDR3 is CASRLGQSNEKLFF. CDR3 nucleotides: TGTGCCAGCCGACTGGGACAGTCAAATGAAAAACTGTTTTTT.

This chain connects TRBV28 to TRBJ2-1; 9 bases fit TRBD2. The CDR3 totals 15 residues. CDR1 MDHEN and CDR2 SYDVKM come from the germline V gene. The junction had 5 bases not matched to a gene; V was cut back by 5 bases and J by 3 bases. The CDR3 reads CASSQLAGRYNEQFF. The CDR3 DNA is TGTGCCAGCAGTCAGCTAGCGGGACGCTACAATGAGCAGTTCTTC. Full variable domain (rest looked up from reference TRBV28 and TRBJ2-1): DVKVTQSSRYLVKRTGEKVFLECVQDMDHENMFWYRQDPGLGLRLIYFSYDVKMKEKGDIPEGYSVSREKKERFSLILESASTNQTSMYLCASSQLAGRYNEQFFGPGTRLTVL.

This chain joins TRBV18 and TRBJ1-2, with 7 positions matching TRBD1. V lost 6 bases and J lost 3; bases outside the gene matches: 4. Germline CDR1 KGHSH, CDR2 LQKENI. This CDR3 region has 13 residues. The CDR3 nucleotides read TGTGCCAGCTCCCTCGACAGGGACTATGGCTACACCTTC. Translating it yields CASSLDRDYGYTF.